Listed below are T cell receptor beta chains from one sample, sequenced in a study of shared clonotypes between healthy human individuals. The assay was immunoSEQ multiplex PCR, and TCRdb's table has in-frame clones only and misses some. Of around 320,000 clones in the sample, roughly 84% are singletons; the top ten hold roughly 16%. The material sequenced was memory CD8+ T cells sorted from blood. These receptors came from a young man in good health. Each CDR3 is given with its conserved first and last residue. A D gene is named only where the DNA matches it firmly. Some rows mark clone size as missing; the rest say once, few, many or name a class of expanded clone.

abundance	j_gene	d_gene	v_gene	CDR3aa	CDR3nt
few	TRBJ2-2	NA	TRBV4-1	CASSHRESFGELFF	TGCGCCAGCAGCCATAGGGAGAGCTTCGGGGAGCTGTTTTTT
NA	TRBJ2-7	TRBD1	TRBV19	CASSPGTGDYEQYF	TGTGCCAGTAGTCCAGGGACAGGGGACTACGAGCAGTACTTC
NA	TRBJ2-5	TRBD2	TRBV28	CASSRIGLDKETQYF	TGTGCCAGCAGTAGGATTGGACTAGATAAAGAGACCCAGTACTTC
few	TRBJ2-7	NA	TRBV6-1	CASSEWVGSGQEQYF	TGTGCCAGCAGTGAATGGGTCGGGAGTGGGCAAGAGCAGTACTTC
NA	TRBJ2-3	NA	TRBV28	CASSKGSTDTQYF	TGTGCCAGCAGTAAGGGGAGCACAGATACGCAGTATTTT
NA	TRBJ2-7	NA	TRBV9	CASSVGPSESSYEQYF	TGTGCCAGCAGCGTAGGCCCTAGCGAGAGCTCCTACGAGCAGTACTTC
NA	TRBJ2-3	NA	TRBV7-9	CASSFVVGDTQYF	TGTGCCAGCAGCTTTGTCGTTGGGGATACGCAGTATTTT
NA	TRBJ2-2	TRBD2	TRBV6-7	CASSYPSSGRAPGELFF	TGTGCCAGCAGTTACCCGTCTAGCGGGAGGGCCCCCGGGGAGCTGTTTTTT
NA	TRBJ1-6	NA	TRBV6-5	CASGRDSSYNSPLHF	TGTGCCAGCGGAAGAGATAGCTCCTATAATTCACCCCTCCACTTT
NA	TRBJ1-5	NA	TRBV30	CAWSVLGQALNQPQHF	TGTGCCTGGAGTGTACTGGGCCAAGCTCTCAATCAGCCCCAGCATTTT
NA	TRBJ2-3	NA	TRBV9	CASSVGLTGTDTQYF	TGTGCCAGCAGCGTAGGACTTACAGGCACAGATACGCAGTATTTT
NA	TRBJ2-1	NA	TRBV5-4	CASSRTGTHNEQFF	TGTGCCAGCAGCCGTACGGGGACCCACAATGAGCAGTTCTTC
NA	TRBJ2-7	TRBD1	TRBV6-1	CASSEDRSDWNEQYF	TGTGCCAGCAGTGAGGACAGGTCGGATTGGAACGAGCAGTACTTC
NA	TRBJ2-1	NA	TRBV7-9	CASSPSVAAAYNEQFF	TGTGCCAGCAGCCCATCCGTTGCGGCAGCCTACAATGAGCAGTTCTTC
NA	TRBJ1-3	NA	TRBV9	CASSVGSVSGNTIYF	TGTGCCAGCAGCGTAGGATCCGTCTCTGGAAACACCATATATTTT
once	TRBJ1-2	NA	TRBV7-4	CASSLAQETYGYTF	TGTGCCAGCAGCTTAGCACAGGAAACCTATGGCTACACCTTC
NA	TRBJ2-7	NA	TRBV27	CASSFGAALYEQYF	TGTGCCAGCAGTTTTGGGGCAGCTCTCTACGAGCAGTACTTC
NA	TRBJ2-5	NA	TRBV7-8	CASSPDDGWTQYF	TGTGCCAGCAGCCCGGACGACGGCTGGACCCAGTACTTC
NA	TRBJ2-7	NA	TRBV19	CASTPGVCYEQYF	TGTGCCAGTACCCCGGGGGTCTGCTACGAGCAGTACTTC
NA	TRBJ2-3	NA	TRBV5-1	CASSFLTVLSTDTQYF	TGCGCCAGCAGCTTTTTGACAGTTCTTAGCACAGATACGCAGTATTTT
NA	TRBJ1-6	NA	TRBV27	CASTKGNSPLHF	TGTGCCAGCACAAAGGGTAATTCACCCCTCCACTTT
NA	TRBJ2-3	NA	TRBV7-9	CASSSKIGGLADTQYF	TGTGCCAGCAGCTCTAAAATTGGGGGGCTGGCAGATACGCAGTATTTT
NA	TRBJ2-5	TRBD2	TRBV29-1	CSAETSGRAEATQYF	TGCAGCGCCGAGACTAGCGGGAGGGCCGAGGCGACCCAGTACTTC
NA	TRBJ1-4	TRBD1	TRBV7-9	CASSSPGQRGEKLFF	TGTGCCAGCAGCTCACCGGGACAGCGGGGAGAAAAACTGTTTTTT
NA	TRBJ1-3	NA	TRBV13	CASSSRGYYGNTIYF	TGTGCCAGCAGCTCTCGGGGGTATTATGGAAACACCATATATTTT
once	TRBJ2-1	TRBD1	TRBV29-1	CSVDPGDRADNEQFF	TGCAGCGTTGACCCCGGGGACAGGGCCGATAATGAGCAGTTCTTC
NA	TRBJ2-3	NA	TRBV18	CASSPLRNTDTQYF	TGTGCCAGCTCACCACTACGGAACACAGATACGCAGTATTTT
NA	TRBJ2-7	TRBD1	TRBV15	CATGTGGHEQYF	TGTGCCACCGGGACAGGGGGCCACGAGCAGTACTTC
NA	TRBJ1-5	NA	TRBV27	CASSPHPNHQPQHF	TGTGCCAGCAGTCCCCACCCAAATCATCAGCCCCAGCATTTT
NA	TRBJ2-2	TRBD2	TRBV27	CASSWVGTRNPGELFF	TGTGCCAGCAGTTGGGTCGGGACTAGAAATCCCGGGGAGCTGTTTTTT
NA	TRBJ1-2	NA	TRBV4-1	CASSQMGSRTGHYGYTF	TGCGCCAGCAGCCAAATGGGATCTCGAACAGGGCACTATGGCTACACCTTC
NA	TRBJ2-3	TRBD2	TRBV7-9	CASTVTTSGSTDTQYF	TGTGCCAGCACCGTTACGACTAGCGGGAGCACAGATACGCAGTATTTT
NA	TRBJ2-1	NA	TRBV4-1	CASSQGGWTVVSYNEQFF	TGCGCCAGCAGCCAAGGAGGTTGGACAGTCGTCTCCTACAATGAGCAGTTCTTC
NA	TRBJ2-3	TRBD2	TRBV10-3	CAISDRDYPSTDTQYF	TGTGCCATCAGTGACCGGGACTACCCTAGCACAGATACGCAGTATTTT
NA	TRBJ1-4	NA	TRBV5-4	CASSLSGMPNEKLFF	TGTGCCAGCAGCTTATCAGGGATGCCTAATGAAAAACTGTTTTTT
NA	TRBJ1-5	NA	TRBV19	CASSPSSDSNQPQHF	TGTGCCAGTAGTCCTTCCTCCGATAGCAATCAGCCCCAGCATTTT
NA	TRBJ2-3	NA	TRBV5-1	CASSLVSTDTQYF	TGCGCCAGCAGCTTGGTAAGCACAGATACGCAGTATTTT
NA	TRBJ1-1	NA	TRBV2	CASAANTEAFF	TGTGCCAGCGCGGCGAACACTGAAGCTTTCTTT
NA	TRBJ2-3	NA	TRBV6-5	CATGVAFTDTQYF	TGTGCTACGGGGGTGGCTTTCACAGATACGCAGTATTTT
NA	TRBJ1-2	NA	TRBV19	CASSITTGGNYGYTF	TGTGCCAGTAGTATAACGACCGGGGGGAACTATGGCTACACCTTC
NA	TRBJ2-1	TRBD2	TRBV4-1	CASSQGGQAEQFF	TGCGCCAGCAGCCAGGGAGGGCAGGCGGAGCAGTTCTTC
NA	TRBJ2-7	TRBD2	TRBV5-4	CASSSGTSGTEQYF	TGTGCCAGCAGCTCCGGGACTAGCGGGACCGAGCAGTACTTC
NA	TRBJ2-2	TRBD2	TRBV5-4	CASSVGSGRAGTGELFF	TGTGCCAGCAGCGTGGGGAGCGGGAGGGCTGGCACCGGGGAGCTGTTTTTT
NA	TRBJ1-1	TRBD1	TRBV2	CASSATGQMNTEAFF	TGTGCCAGCAGCGCCACGGGACAGATGAACACTGAAGCTTTCTTT
many	TRBJ1-6	NA	TRBV6-6	CASSYSAPPGTLHF	TGTGCCAGCAGTTACTCGGCACCCCCGGGGACCCTCCACTTT
NA	TRBJ2-7	NA	TRBV2	CASSSYEQYF	TGTGCCAGCAGTAGCTACGAGCAGTACTTC
NA	TRBJ2-7	NA	TRBV6-1	CASSDGGFYEQYF	TGTGCCAGCAGTGATGGAGGGTTCTACGAGCAGTACTTC
NA	TRBJ2-7	NA	TRBV14	CASSQEDLIRQDSEQYF	TGTGCCAGCAGCCAAGAAGATCTCATTCGACAGGATTCCGAGCAGTACTTC
NA	TRBJ1-1	NA	TRBV10-3	CATTDGGLNTEAFF	TGTGCCACCACGGATGGAGGTTTGAACACTGAAGCTTTCTTT
once	TRBJ1-1	NA	TRBV27	CASSLGGLGTEAFF	TGTGCCAGCAGTTTAGGAGGTTTGGGCACTGAAGCTTTCTTT
few	TRBJ1-1	NA	TRBV5-1	CASSQGNTEAFF	TGCGCCAGCAGCCAAGGGAACACTGAAGCTTTCTTT
NA	TRBJ2-2	NA	TRBV13	CASSLEGLGTGELFF	TGTGCCAGCAGCTTAGAGGGTTTGGGCACCGGGGAGCTGTTTTTT
few	TRBJ1-6	NA	TRBV4-1	CASSQVYGVRSPLHF	TGCGCCAGCAGCCAAGTGTACGGGGTTCGGTCACCCCTCCACTTT
many	TRBJ2-7	TRBD1	TRBV4-3	CASSQEPSGTAYEQYF	TGCGCCAGCAGCCAAGAACCTTCTGGGACAGCATACGAGCAGTACTTC
NA	TRBJ2-1	NA	TRBV20-1	CGREGGNEQFF	TGCGGCCGTGAAGGGGGCAATGAGCAGTTCTTC
NA	TRBJ2-7	TRBD1	TRBV5-6	CASSFRDSPYEQYF	TGTGCCAGCAGCTTCAGGGACAGCCCTTACGAGCAGTACTTC
NA	TRBJ1-3	NA	TRBV7-8	CASSLYVAWARRNTIYF	TGTGCCAGCAGCTTATACGTCGCGTGGGCAAGGCGGAACACCATATATTTT
NA	TRBJ2-1	NA	TRBV10-3	CATSPGYNEQFF	TGTGCCACCTCCCCCGGGTACAATGAGCAGTTCTTC
NA	TRBJ1-5	NA	TRBV4-1	CASSRTTTGAGLNQPQHF	TGCGCCAGCAGCCGGACCACGACAGGTGCTGGGTTAAATCAGCCCCAGCATTTT
NA	TRBJ2-7	NA	TRBV21-1	CASSDETPDYEQYF	TGTGCCAGCAGCGACGAGACTCCCGACTACGAGCAGTACTTC